What follows are 5 T cell receptor beta chains derived from one specimen sequenced in a study of response to subunit inactivated influenza vaccine. TCRdb passed the RT-PCR reads through MiXCR, listing each CDR3 protein once. The profile covers hundreds of thousands of distinct CDR3 sequences, with approximately 17% appearing a single time and about a tenth taken by the ten largest. Sequenced material: PBMCs from blood, taken about 5 days after vaccination. These receptors all come from a man aged 45-65 years who received an inactivated influenza vaccine.

This chain joins TRBV20-1 and TRBJ2-5; 8 positions agree with TRBD1. CDR1 is DFQATT and CDR2 is SNEGSKA in the germline V gene (reference sequence). Trimming took 6 bases from V and 4 from J; bases not matched to a gene: 4. The CDR3 is 12 residues long. The CDR3 sequence is CSARQGRETQYF. The CDR3 DNA sequence: TGCAGTGCCCGACAGGGGAGAGAGACCCAGTACTTC.

The rearrangement joins TRBV28 to TRBJ1-2; TRBD1 agrees at 7 bases. CDR1 is MDHEN, CDR2 SYDVKM, per germline. V dropped 5 bases and J dropped 3; count of bases not matched to a gene: 12. The CDR3 is 16 amino acids. The CDR3 DNA reads as TGTGCCAGCAGTCACACCGGGACAGAGGATTACTATGGCTACACCTTC. Protein product: CASSHTGTEDYYGYTF.

The chain is built from TRBV5-1 and TRBJ1-1; D is uncertain. The germline V gene encodes CDR1 SGHRS and CDR2 YFSETQ. Trimming stripped 4 bases from V and 1 base from J, with 11 bases between. The length of the CDR3 is 14 residues. The CDR3 reads CASSVARKNTEAFF. The CDR3 nucleotides read TGCGCCAGCAGCGTCGCCAGGAAGAACACTGAAGCTTTCTTT.

This clonotype came up a few times. The chain couples TRBV4-1 to TRBJ2-5; D gene ambiguous. This CDR3 spans 13 amino acids. Germline-derived CDR1 and CDR2 are MGHRA and YSYEKL. Trimming took off 1 base at V and 5 bases at J, with 8 bases between the two ends. CDR3 bases: TGCGCCAGCAGCCAAGGGGTTAGGGAGACCCAGTACTTC. Translating it yields CASSQGVRETQYF.

This clonotype was seen only once. The V call is TRBV7-2, the J call TRBJ2-2; D might be TRBD2 (5 bases). V gave up 7 bases and J gave up 0 bases, with 12 bases separating them. The CDR3 length is 15 residues. Germline CDR1 SGHTA, CDR2 FQGNSA. In DNA form, the CDR3 reads TGTGCCAGCACCCCGAGAGGGCCGAACACCGGGGAGCTGTTTTTT. Protein sequence: CASTPRGPNTGELFF.